This T cell receptor (beta chain) was sequenced during a study of control samples from healthy donors and cancer patients. CDR1 is MNHEY, CDR2 SMNVEV, per germline (reference sequence). Trimming took 2 bases from V and 8 from J, leaving 18 bases between them. The CDR3 loop spans 15 amino acids. The data were produced by immunoSEQ multiplex PCR, yet TCRdb's version contains in-frame clones alone and is incomplete. The data contain about 120,000 clones, more than 80% of them seen just once; the ten biggest clones take up 40%. The sequence was collected from a man aged 50 or older in good health. The rearrangement uses TRBV27 and TRBJ1-1, with D possibly TRBD1 on 6 matching bases. Sample: blood. The CDR3 coding sequence is TGTGCCAGCAGTTTAAGGGTAACAGGGAAGAAGGAAGCTTTCTTT. Its protein product is CASSLRVTGKKEAFF.